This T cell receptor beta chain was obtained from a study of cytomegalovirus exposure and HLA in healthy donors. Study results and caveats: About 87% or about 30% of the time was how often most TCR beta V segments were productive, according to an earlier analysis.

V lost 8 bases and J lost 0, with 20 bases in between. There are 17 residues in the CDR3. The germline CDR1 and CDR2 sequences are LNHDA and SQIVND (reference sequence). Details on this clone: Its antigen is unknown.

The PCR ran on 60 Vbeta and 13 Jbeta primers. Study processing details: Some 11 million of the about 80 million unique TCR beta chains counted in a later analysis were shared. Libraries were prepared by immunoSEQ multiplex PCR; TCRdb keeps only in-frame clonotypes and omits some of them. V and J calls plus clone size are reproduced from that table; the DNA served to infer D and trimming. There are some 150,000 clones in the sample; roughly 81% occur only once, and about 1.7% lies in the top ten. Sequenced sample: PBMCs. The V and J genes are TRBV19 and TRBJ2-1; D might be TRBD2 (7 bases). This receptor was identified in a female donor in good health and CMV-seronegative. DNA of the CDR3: TGTGCCAGTCGAAACGGGGGGCGGCGGAGCTCCTACAATGAGCAGTTCTTC. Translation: CASRNGGRRSSYNEQFF.